These T cell receptor beta chains were read from a single sample in a study of cytomegalovirus exposure and HLA in healthy donors. The protocol was immunoSEQ multiplex PCR, while the TCRdb copy is restricted to in-frame clones and leaves out a portion. The sample includes 110,000 to 150,000 clones, 80% to 85% of them seen just once. Sample: PBMCs. These receptors all come from a male donor in good health and CMV-seropositive. The CDR3 runs from the conserved cysteine through the conserved F or W. Fields, in order: J gene, clone size, D gene, V gene, CDR3 DNA, CDR3 protein. A D gene is named only where the DNA matches it firmly. Clone sizes are given selectively: once, few, many, or a class where the clone is expanded.

>TRBJ2-1|NA|NA|TRBV9
TGTGCCAGCAGCGTAGTGGGAAAGCGAGGACTGTACAATGAGCAGTTCTTC
CASSVVGKRGLYNEQFF
>TRBJ2-7|few|NA|TRBV29-1
TGCAGCGTTGAGGAAAGGCGGGGATCCAACGAGCAGTACTTC
CSVEERRGSNEQYF
>TRBJ2-1|NA|TRBD2|TRBV11-2
TGTGCCAGCAGCTCCGGGACGGGAGGCTACAATGAGCAGTTCTTC
CASSSGTGGYNEQFF
>TRBJ2-7|NA|NA|TRBV12-1
TGTGCCAGCAGCTTTGCGCTAAGGCTAGCGGGAGTGGCGTACGAGCAGTACTTC
CASSFALRLAGVAYEQYF
>TRBJ1-2|NA|NA|TRBV4-1
TGCGCCAGCAGCCAAGATTCGGTGACTAACTATGGCTACCCCTTC
CASSQDSVTNYGYPF
>TRBJ1-2|NA|NA|TRBV7-6
TGTGCCAGCAGCTCACCTTTACAGGGAACTGGCTACACCTTC
CASSSPLQGTGYTF
>TRBJ2-7|NA|NA|TRBV5-4
TGTGCCAGCAGCTTGGGGGGACACTTAGGGGCCTACGAGCAGTACTTC
CASSLGGHLGAYEQYF
>TRBJ2-3|NA|TRBD2|TRBV6-5
TGTGCCAGCAGTTACTCTTGGACTAGCGGGACAGATACGCAGTATTTT
CASSYSWTSGTDTQYF
>TRBJ2-2|few|TRBD2|TRBV5-1
TGCGCCAGCAGCTTGAGACTAGCGGGGGGAACCGGGGAGCTGTTTTTT
CASSLRLAGGTGELFF
>TRBJ2-3|NA|TRBD2|TRBV14
TGTGCCAGCAGCCAAGGGCTAGCGGCAGATACGCAGTATTTT
CASSQGLAADTQYF
>TRBJ2-7|NA|NA|TRBV7-9
TGTGCCAGCAGCTCCGGACAGGGAGGGGATCTGGAAGAGCAGTACTTC
CASSSGQGGDLEEQYF
>TRBJ2-7|NA|NA|TRBV7-9
TGTGCCAGCAGCCCCGGCGGAACCTACGAGCAGTACTTC
CASSPGGTYEQYF
>TRBJ2-6|few|NA|TRBV2
TGTGCCAGCAGTGATTTGGCCTCTGGGGCCAACGTCCTGACTTTC
CASSDLASGANVLTF
>TRBJ2-7|NA|NA|TRBV11-2
TGTGCCAGCAGCTTTAGACAGTTCTCCTACGAGCAGTACTTC
CASSFRQFSYEQYF
>TRBJ1-3|NA|TRBD1|TRBV5-1
TGCGCCAGCAGCTCGAGGGGGCTGGGAAACACCATATATTTT
CASSSRGLGNTIYF
>TRBJ2-1|NA|NA|TRBV6-1
TGTGCCAGCAGCCCAGGAGGGGGGGCCTCGCAGTTCTTC
CASSPGGGASQFF
>TRBJ2-7|NA|NA|TRBV11-2
TGTGCCAGCAGAGGGACACAACTATCCTACGAGCAGTACTTC
CASRGTQLSYEQYF
>TRBJ2-1|NA|TRBD2|TRBV27
TGTGCCAGCAGTTTATTCGGGACTAGCTCCTACAATGAGCAGTTCTTC
CASSLFGTSSYNEQFF
>TRBJ1-2|NA|NA|TRBV4-3
TGCGCCAGCAGCCAAGATACGGCAGGGGCTAGTGGCTACACCTTC
CASSQDTAGASGYTF
>TRBJ2-7|once|TRBD2|TRBV6-6
TGTGCCAGCACCCCGGGACCTAGCGGTACCTACGAGCAGTACTTC
CASTPGPSGTYEQYF
>TRBJ2-5|NA|TRBD2|TRBV6-1
TGTGCCACCGTTTTGGGGGGGCAAGAGACCCAGTACTTC
CATVLGGQETQYF
>TRBJ1-1|few|NA|TRBV5-5
TGTGCCAGCAGCTTGGACCTGCGGGACCGGGCTTTCTTT
CASSLDLRDRAFF
>TRBJ1-2|NA|TRBD1|TRBV7-2
TGTGCCAGCAGCGACCGGGACAGGGCCGGGGGCTACACCTTC
CASSDRDRAGGYTF
>TRBJ2-1|NA|TRBD2|TRBV15
TGTGCCACCAGCAGAGATCAGGGGGGAGTTTTGTTTAGCGGGAGTTTTAATGAGCAGTTCTTC
CATSRDQGGVLFSGSFNEQFF
>TRBJ2-7|NA|TRBD1|TRBV11-2
TGTGCCAGCAGCTTGGTTGCAGGGGGCGACGAGCAGTACTTC
CASSLVAGGDEQYF
>TRBJ2-7|NA|TRBD2|TRBV7-2
TGTGCCAGCAGCTACCGGACTAGCGGGAAGAGCGAGCAGTACTTC
CASSYRTSGKSEQYF
>TRBJ1-6|NA|TRBD1|TRBV18
TGTGCCAGCTCTCGAGAACAGGGGTTCGATTCACCCCTCCACTTT
CASSREQGFDSPLHF
>TRBJ1-2|NA|TRBD1|TRBV29-1
TGCAGCGTCCACTCGGGACAGTCCCCGATCTTC
CSVHSGQSPIF
>TRBJ2-3|NA|TRBD2|TRBV28
TGTGCCAGCAGCGCGGGACTAGCGGGGAGAGGGCCCAGCACAGATACGCAGTATTTT
CASSAGLAGRGPSTDTQYF
>TRBJ2-7|once|NA|TRBV10-2
TGCGCCAGCAGTGACTACCAAGTGCAGTACTTC
CASSDYQVQYF
>TRBJ2-1|NA|NA|TRBV10-2
TGCGCCAGCAGTGAGCGGGAGTACAATGAGCAGTTCTTC
CASSEREYNEQFF
>TRBJ2-7|few|NA|TRBV19
TGTGCCAGTAGCGAACCGGGGGTTATATCCTTCTACGAGCAGTACTTC
CASSEPGVISFYEQYF
>TRBJ2-3|NA|NA|TRBV7-3
TGTGCCAGCAGCTTGGGCAGTTCAGATACGCAGTATTTT
CASSLGSSDTQYF
>TRBJ2-7|NA|NA|TRBV18
TGTGCCAGCTCCCCCCTGGGCGGGGAGCAGTACTTC
CASSPLGGEQYF
>TRBJ2-2|NA|TRBD2|TRBV11-3
TGTGCCAGCAGCTCCCCCACTAGCGGGGAAACCGGGGAGCTGTTTTTT
CASSSPTSGETGELFF
>TRBJ2-5|NA|NA|TRBV6-5
TGTGCCAGCAGGGATACCAGGGTGGGGTGGACCCAGTACTTC
CASRDTRVGWTQYF
>TRBJ2-4|NA|TRBD1|TRBV13
TGTGCCAGCAGCCCCGGGACAGCGATACTAGCCAAAAACATTCAGTACTTC
CASSPGTAILAKNIQYF
>TRBJ1-5|NA|NA|TRBV11-3
TGTGCCTCCTCCGGGGGGCAAGACAGCAATCAGCCCCAGCATTTT
CASSGGQDSNQPQHF